The entry that follows covers one T cell receptor beta chain sequence. Its antigen is unknown. This sample was taken from a study of cytomegalovirus exposure and HLA in healthy donors. Looking at the study overall: HLA-typed donors were the source of about 85 million unique TCRs, which an early data release held. Of all 370 or so donors who were genotyped, roughly 81% belonged to the Caucasian-associated ancestry cluster.

The PCR made use of 60 Vbeta and 13 Jbeta primers. Produced via immunoSEQ multiplex PCR; TCRdb's table is partial and in-frame only. The sample includes 180,000 or so clones, roughly 73% of them seen just once. The CDR3 spans 15 residues. Trimming cost V 8 bases and J 4 bases, with 20 bases left between them. Germline lookup yields CDR1 MNHEY and CDR2 SMNVEV (reference sequence). General study results and limits: Presence/absence comparisons presumed near-even sequencing depth among donors. CMV serostatus was the sole immune exposure information available.

The sample was PBMCs. This TCR was sampled from a woman aged 40 to 49 in good health and CMV-seropositive. The chain employs TRBV27 and TRBJ1-1; TRBD1 might be the D (5 bases). The CDR3 DNA is TGTGCCAGCTTCCCTCAAGGGGTGATGGGCACTGAAGCTTTCTTT. This codes for CASFPQGVMGTEAFF.